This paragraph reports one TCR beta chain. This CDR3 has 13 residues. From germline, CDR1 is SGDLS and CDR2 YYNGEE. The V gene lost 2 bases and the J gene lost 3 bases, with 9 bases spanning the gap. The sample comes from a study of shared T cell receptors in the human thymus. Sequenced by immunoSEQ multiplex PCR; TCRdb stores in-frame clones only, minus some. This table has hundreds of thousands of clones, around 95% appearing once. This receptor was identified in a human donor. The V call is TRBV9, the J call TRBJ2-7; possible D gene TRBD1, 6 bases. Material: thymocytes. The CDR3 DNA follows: TGTGCCAGCAGCGTGGGGGCTAACTACGAGCAGTACTTC. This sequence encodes CASSVGANYEQYF.